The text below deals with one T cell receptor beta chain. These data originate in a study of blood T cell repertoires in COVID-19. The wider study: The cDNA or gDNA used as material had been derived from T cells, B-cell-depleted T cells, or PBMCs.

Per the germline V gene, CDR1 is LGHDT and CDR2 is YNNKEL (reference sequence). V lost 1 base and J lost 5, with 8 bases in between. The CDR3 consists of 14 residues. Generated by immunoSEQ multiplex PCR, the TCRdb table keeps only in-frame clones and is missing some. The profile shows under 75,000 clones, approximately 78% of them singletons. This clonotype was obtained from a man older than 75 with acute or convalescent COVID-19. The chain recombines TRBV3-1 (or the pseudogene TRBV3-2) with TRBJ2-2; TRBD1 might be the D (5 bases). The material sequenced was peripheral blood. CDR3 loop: CASSQASGTGELFF. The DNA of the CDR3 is TGTGCCAGCAGCCAAGCATCAGGGACCGGGGAGCTGTTTTTT.